The rows below give T cell receptor beta chains drawn from one sample of a study of cytomegalovirus exposure and HLA in healthy donors. Assay used: immunoSEQ multiplex PCR; TCRdb lists only in-frame clones, some missing. The repertoire holds approximately 91,000 clones, roughly four fifths seen once, with 9% to 12% in the top ten. The sample comprised PBMCs. All receptors come from a human donor in good health. Each CDR3 is given with its conserved first and last residue. The D gene is left open where the match is weak. Clone sizes are given selectively: once, few, many, or a class where the clone is expanded.

>TRBJ2-7|NA|NA|TRBV27
CASRLADSSYEQYF
TGTGCCAGCAGATTAGCGGACAGCTCCTACGAGCAGTACTTC
>TRBJ2-2|TRBD1|NA|TRBV7-3
CASSRWTGTTPGELFF
TGTGCCAGCAGTCGTTGGACAGGGACGACGCCCGGGGAGCTGTTTTTT
>TRBJ2-3|TRBD2|NA|TRBV4-3
CASSQDGGTSGGPPDTQYF
TGCGCCAGCAGCCAAGATGGGGGAACTAGCGGGGGGCCCCCAGATACGCAGTATTTT
>TRBJ2-7|NA|NA|TRBV28
CASSLPPSDEQYF
TGTGCCAGCAGTTTACCCCCTTCCGACGAGCAGTACTTC
>TRBJ2-7|NA|NA|TRBV9
CASSVSTGLYEQYF
TGTGCCAGCAGCGTATCTACAGGGCTCTACGAGCAGTACTTC
>TRBJ1-5|TRBD1|NA|TRBV7-8
CASSDRGNQPQHF
TGTGCCAGCAGCGACAGGGGAAATCAGCCCCAGCATTTT
>TRBJ2-3|NA|NA|TRBV27
CASSSRFEGTDTQYF
TGTGCCAGCAGTTCGCGATTTGAGGGCACAGATACGCAGTATTTT
>TRBJ2-1|NA|few|TRBV5-1
CASSWTATDNEQFF
TGCGCCAGCAGCTGGACAGCTACGGACAATGAGCAGTTCTTC
>TRBJ1-5|NA|few|TRBV6-5
CASSPPGNQPQHF
TGTGCCAGCAGTCCCCCGGGGAATCAGCCCCAGCATTTT
>TRBJ2-1|TRBD2|once|TRBV28
CASSRTSGRTQNEQFF
TGTGCCAGCAGCCGGACTAGCGGGAGGACTCAAAATGAGCAGTTCTTC
>TRBJ2-3|NA|NA|TRBV7-2
CASSPSTDTQYF
TGTGCCAGCAGTCCTAGCACAGATACGCAGTATTTT
>TRBJ1-2|TRBD1|NA|TRBV2
CASSPTGEANGYTF
TGTGCCAGCAGTCCCACAGGGGAGGCGAATGGCTACACCTTC
>TRBJ1-3|TRBD1|NA|TRBV19
CASGPRDRGQGNTIYF
TGTGCCAGTGGACCCCGGGACAGGGGGCAAGGAAACACCATATATTTT
>TRBJ2-1|TRBD2|few|TRBV13
CASSRESGNYNEQFF
TGTGCCAGCAGCCGCGAGAGCGGGAACTACAATGAGCAGTTCTTC
>TRBJ1-6|NA|few|TRBV6-4
CASSDIQGNSPLHF
TGTGCCAGCAGTGACATCCAGGGGAATTCACCCCTCCACTTT
>TRBJ2-1|TRBD2|NA|TRBV7-6
CASSSLSGGLYNEQFF
TGTGCCAGCAGCTCCCTCAGCGGGGGACTATACAATGAGCAGTTCTTC
>TRBJ1-2|NA|NA|TRBV4-3
CASSQSPGLHGYTF
TGCGCCAGCAGCCAGTCCCCAGGGCTGCATGGCTACACCTTC
>TRBJ2-1|TRBD2|NA|TRBV18
CASSPPGSGRADEQFF
TGTGCCAGCTCACCACCGGGTAGCGGGAGGGCTGATGAGCAGTTCTTC
>TRBJ2-1|NA|few|TRBV5-4
CASSPAGLYNEQFF
TGTGCCAGCAGTCCAGCGGGCCTCTACAATGAGCAGTTCTTC
>TRBJ1-6|NA|NA|TRBV9
CASSVAGVGVESPLHF
TGTGCCAGCAGCGTAGCCGGCGTAGGGGTTGAATCACCCCTCCACTTT
>TRBJ1-2|NA|NA|TRBV29-1
CSVLKGTQEYGYTF
TGCAGCGTCCTAAAGGGGACACAAGAATATGGCTACACCTTC
>TRBJ2-4|TRBD2|NA|TRBV2
CASSEWGGLAGNKNIQYF
TGTGCCAGCAGTGAATGGGGCGGACTAGCGGGGAACAAAAACATTCAGTACTTC
>TRBJ2-7|NA|NA|TRBV25-1
CASSQGGSYEQYF
TGTGCCAGCAGTCAGGGGGGCTCCTACGAGCAGTACTTC
>TRBJ1-1|NA|few|TRBV4-3
CASSQDVQGRSNTEAFF
TGCGCCAGCAGCCAAGATGTCCAGGGCCGATCGAACACTGAAGCTTTCTTT
>TRBJ2-1|TRBD1|NA|TRBV19
CASSIGTGTNEQFF
TGTGCCAGTAGTATCGGGACAGGGACCAATGAGCAGTTCTTC
>TRBJ1-4|TRBD1|few|TRBV29-1
CSVCVTGWVVGNEKLFF
TGCAGCGTTTGCGTGACAGGGTGGGTGGTTGGGAATGAAAAACTGTTTTTT
>TRBJ2-7|TRBD1|once|TRBV18
CASSPAWQGATGEQYF
TGTGCCAGCTCACCCGCCTGGCAGGGGGCTACGGGTGAGCAGTACTTC
>TRBJ1-2|TRBD1|once|TRBV9
CASSEGQGAGVGGYTF
TGTGCCAGCAGCGAGGGACAGGGGGCGGGGGTGGGCGGCTACACCTTC
>TRBJ1-6|NA|NA|TRBV7-8
CASSYWGGDSPLHF
TGTGCCAGCAGTTACTGGGGCGGGGATTCACCCCTCCACTTT
>TRBJ1-2|NA|NA|TRBV10-1
CASSESPRQGYTF
TGCGCCAGCAGTGAGTCACCGAGGCAGGGGTACACCTTC
>TRBJ1-1|NA|NA|TRBV19
CASTSPDRTEAFF
TGTGCCAGTACCTCCCCCGACAGGACTGAAGCTTTCTTT
>TRBJ1-1|NA|NA|TRBV7-2
CASSPRSGRGITEAFF
TGTGCCAGCAGTCCCCGTTCGGGGAGAGGAATCACTGAAGCTTTCTTT
>TRBJ2-4|TRBD1|NA|TRBV28
CASSLYGTGCELAKNIQYF
TGTGCCAGCAGTTTATATGGGACAGGGTGTGAACTAGCCAAAAACATTCAGTACTTC
>TRBJ2-5|TRBD2|NA|TRBV6-5
CASSSLPGGAGETQYF
TGTGCCAGCAGTTCGCTCCCGGGGGGGGCCGGAGAGACCCAGTACTTC
>TRBJ2-2|NA|once|TRBV10-2
CASSEKRANTGELFF
TGCGCCAGCAGTGAGAAGAGGGCCAACACCGGGGAGCTGTTTTTT
>TRBJ1-3|NA|NA|TRBV27
CASSLVGHGSGNTIYF
TGTGCCAGCAGTTTGGTCGGACACGGCTCTGGAAACACCATATATTTT
>TRBJ1-1|TRBD1|NA|TRBV28
CASSSTGATEAFF
TGTGCCAGCAGTTCGACAGGGGCCACTGAAGCTTTCTTT
>TRBJ1-5|TRBD1|few|TRBV6-5
CASRHPGDRAQHF
TGTGCCAGCAGGCATCCAGGGGACAGGGCCCAGCATTTT
>TRBJ1-1|TRBD1|NA|TRBV19
CASSLQGGTEAFF
TGTGCCAGTAGCCTACAGGGGGGCACTGAAGCTTTCTTT